A selection of T cell receptor beta chains follows, all from one sample in a study of cytomegalovirus exposure and HLA in healthy donors. Profiling relied on immunoSEQ multiplex PCR, and the TCRdb table lists in-frame clones only, not all of them. There are about 120,000 clones in the sample; roughly four fifths occur only once, and around 11% lies in the top ten. The sequencing input was PBMCs. The receptors originated from a male donor in good health and CMV-seropositive. The CDR3 runs from the conserved cysteine through the conserved F or W. Each record gives: clone size, D gene, J gene, V gene, CDR3 DNA, CDR3 protein. A D gene is named only where the DNA matches it firmly. Some rows have no size entry. The others give once, few or many, or a class for an expanded clone.

>-|-|TRBJ2-1|TRBV15
TGTGCCACCAGCAGACCCGTTAGCGGCTGGGGCGATGAGCAGTTCTTC
CATSRPVSGWGDEQFF
>-|-|TRBJ2-5|TRBV15
TGTGCCACCAGCAGAGACAAAGAGACCCAGTACTTC
CATSRDKETQYF
>few|-|TRBJ2-3|TRBV19
TGTGCCAGTAGTCCCCTGGGCAGCGATACGCAGTATTTT
CASSPLGSDTQYF
>-|-|TRBJ1-5|TRBV15
TGTGCCACCAGAAGTAGAGGTGGGGCTAGCAATCAGCCCCAGCATTTT
CATRSRGGASNQPQHF
>-|TRBD1|TRBJ1-4|TRBV5-1
TGCGCCAGCAGCATGACAGGGGAATACGAAAAACTGTTTTTT
CASSMTGEYEKLFF
>few|TRBD1|TRBJ2-7|TRBV27
TGTGCCAGCAGTTTACGACGACAGGGAGAATACTACGAGCAGTACTTC
CASSLRRQGEYYEQYF
>-|TRBD2|TRBJ2-3|TRBV7-2
TGTGCCAGCAGCGGAGGGACTAGCGGGAGATCCGATACGCAGTATTTT
CASSGGTSGRSDTQYF
>-|TRBD1|TRBJ2-3|TRBV5-6
TGTGCCAGCATCAAGACTCGACAGGGTTGGTGGGATCTGGCAGATACGCAGTATTTT
CASIKTRQGWWDLADTQYF
>-|-|TRBJ2-7|TRBV11-2
TGTGCCAGCAGCTTAAGGGCCATTCGGACTTTCAAAGGGTCCTACGAGCAGTACTTC
CASSLRAIRTFKGSYEQYF
>-|-|TRBJ1-5|TRBV10-3
TGTGCCATCAGTGAGTCCAGGCAGCTTGGGGGCCAGCCCCAGCATTTT
CAISESRQLGGQPQHF
>-|TRBD1|TRBJ1-3|TRBV10-3
TGTGCCATCGGTGTAAGACAGGGGGCTTGGAACACCATATATTTT
CAIGVRQGAWNTIYF
>-|-|TRBJ1-1|TRBV11-2
TGTGCCAGCAGTTACAGACAGAGCGCCACTGAAGCTTTCTTT
CASSYRQSATEAFF
>-|-|TRBJ2-1|TRBV28
TGTGCCAGCAGTTTGCGGGGCTACAATGAGCAGTTCTTC
CASSLRGYNEQFF
>-|-|TRBJ2-7|TRBV4-2
TGTGCCAGCAGCCAAGATAGGGGGTACGAGCAGTACTTC
CASSQDRGYEQYF
>-|TRBD2|TRBJ2-1|TRBV28
TGTGCCAGCAGTCCGACTAGCGGGAGAGATGAGCAGTTCTTC
CASSPTSGRDEQFF
>-|-|TRBJ1-2|TRBV4-3
TGCGCCAGCAGCCAGGAACCCAGGGCTGGCTATGGCTACACCTTC
CASSQEPRAGYGYTF